This T cell receptor beta chain was profiled in a study of cytomegalovirus exposure and HLA in healthy donors. General study points: The only immune exposure information that was available was CMV serostatus.

The PCR contained 60 Vbeta and 13 Jbeta primers. Assay used: immunoSEQ multiplex PCR; TCRdb lists only in-frame clones, some missing. The data contain about 150,000 clones, approximately 79% of them singletons. CDR3 size: 18 residues. Trimming cost V 0 bases and J 0 bases, with 16 bases left between them. In germline, CDR1 is SGDLS, CDR2 YYNGEE. As to this clone: Its antigen is unknown.

Sequenced material: PBMCs. This sequence originates from a woman aged 45-60 years in good health and CMV-seropositive. The chain has TRBV9 and TRBJ1-3; D gene ambiguous. CDR3 in DNA: TGTGCCAGCAGCGTAGGTCAATTTACGGTCACCTCTGGAAACACCATATATTTT. It translates to CASSVGQFTVTSGNTIYF.